A single sample gave rise to the 17 T cell receptor beta chains below, sequenced in a study of blood T cells in healthy people across ages. The use of a sample-barcoded 5' primer and a J-beta primer mix characterized a second PCR of roughly 6 to 11 cycles. TCRdb passed the 5' RACE reads through MiXCR, listing each CDR3 protein once. This sample has hundreds of thousands of distinct CDR3 sequences, with more than 55% found just once. Sequencing was performed on blood. The source of these receptors is a man aged 35-49 years in good health.

This clonotype appeared a single time. V gene TRBV20-1 combines with J gene TRBJ2-3, with 12 bases aligning to TRBD1. Germline CDR1 is DFQATT and CDR2 is SNEGSKA (reference sequence). V was clipped by 2 bases and J by 4 bases; unmatched bases: 16. The CDR3 has 19 amino acids. The CDR3 reads CSARSGTGGSGSLADTQYF. CDR3 sequence (DNA): TGCAGTGCTAGATCCGGGACAGGGGGCTCTGGTAGCTTAGCAGATACGCAGTATTTT.

This clonotype showed up just a few times. The V call is TRBV10-3, the J call TRBJ1-4; D is perhaps TRBD1 (5 bases). Trimming shortened V by 3 bases and J by 2 bases, and 13 bases separated the two germline ends. Germline values: CDR1 ENHRY, CDR2 SYGVKD. The CDR3 sequence is 16 residues long. CDR3 in amino acids: CAISDPDIETNEKLFF. Here the CDR3 DNA reads TGTGCCATCAGTGACCCGGACATCGAGACTAATGAAAAACTGTTTTTT.

This chain uses TRBV29-1 with TRBJ1-5, with D hard to call. V lost 0 bases and J 8 bases, leaving 8 bases between the germline ends. Germline V gene data show CDR1 as SQVTM and CDR2 as ANQGSEA. The CDR3 spans 12 residues. The CDR3 sequence is CSVEDPGEPQHF. The CDR3 coding sequence is TGCAGCGTTGAAGATCCCGGGGAGCCCCAGCATTTT.

This clonotype has more than one count but fewer than ten. The rearrangement joins TRBV2 to TRBJ2-3; TRBD2 matches at 7 bases. Germline-derived CDR1 and CDR2 are SNHLY and FYNNEI. This CDR3 is built from 15 residues. V shed 7 bases, J shed 6 bases, and the junction held 13 bases outside the gene matches. The CDR3 region has the DNA TGTGCCAGCAAAGAGCCGGGGGGAGTCCGCGATACGCAGTATTTT. Its protein is CASKEPGGVRDTQYF.

This clonotype came up once. A read error may produce the germline difference seen at one junction end. This chain links TRBV5-6 with TRBJ1-2; D perhaps matches TRBD1 (5 bases). In germline, CDR1 is SGHDT, CDR2 YYEEEE. There are 12 residues in the CDR3. The CDR3 is CASRILGDGCTF. As DNA, the CDR3 is TGTGCCAGCAGAATTTTGGGGGATGGCTGCACCTTC.

This sequence joins TRBV2 and TRBJ1-5; a possible D gene is TRBD1 (5 bases). The length of the CDR3 is 13 residues. Trimming shortened V by 4 bases and J by 4 bases, and 8 bases separated the two germline ends. The germline CDR1 and CDR2 sequences are SNHLY and FYNNEI. The CDR3 sequence: CASSAEGNQPQHF. CDR3 DNA sequence: TGTGCCAGCAGTGCAGAGGGGAATCAGCCCCAGCATTTT.

The chain has TRBV4-3 and TRBJ2-5, with TRBD1 identical over 9 bases. This CDR3 is 16 amino acids long. Germline CDR1 LGHNA, CDR2 YSLEER. V trimming: 1 base; J trimming: 5 bases; junction bases outside the gene matches: 8. The CDR3 DNA sequence: TGCGCCAGCAGCCAAGCTCCGGGACAGGGACGTGAGACCCAGTACTTC. Its translation is CASSQAPGQGRETQYF.

The J gene is TRBJ1-6, the V gene TRBV5-1; D is ambiguous. Germline CDR1 SGHRS, CDR2 YFSETQ. CDR3 size: 18 residues. V was shortened by 0 bases and J by 6 bases, with 19 bases between the two germline ends. The CDR3 DNA sequence: TGCGCCAGCAGCTTGGAATTTGGTGGCTTTACACGTAATTCACCCCTCCACTTT. Its translation is CASSLEFGGFTRNSPLHF. The variable domain in full, with the rest retrieved from reference TRBV5-1 and TRBJ1-6, is KAGVTQTPRYLIKTRGQQVTLSCSPISGHRSVSWYQQTPGQGLQFLFEYFSETQRNKGNFPGRFSGRQFSNSRSEMNVSTLELGDSALYLCASSLEFGGFTRNSPLHFGNGTRLTVT.

As to this clonotype: At one end, the junction sequence differs from germline, possibly due to a read error. The chain combines TRBV10-3 with TRBJ2-5, with 10 bases matching TRBD1. CDR3 length: 12 amino acids. CDR1 and CDR2 from the germline V gene are ENHRY and SYGVKD. The CDR3 DNA sequence: TGTACCATGGGACAGGGGCAGGAGACCCAGTACTTC. Protein product: CTMGQGQETQYF.

The V and J genes are TRBV7-8 and TRBJ2-5; unclear D gene. The tail of the sequence fits TRBJ2-7 better, so the J call may be wrong. The length of the CDR3 is 15 residues. Germline V lookup: CDR1 SGHVS, CDR2 FQNEAQ. The CDR3 loop is CASSFSFQIVNEQYF. The CDR3 region has the DNA TGTGCCAGCAGCTTTTCCTTCCAAATTGTCAACGAGCAGTACTTC.

The chain carries TRBV27 and TRBJ2-3; D is uncertain. V was trimmed by 2 bases and J by 4 bases, leaving 10 bases between them. Germline V gene lookup returns CDR1 MNHEY and CDR2 SMNVEV (reference sequence). The CDR3 is made up of 14 amino acids. The CDR3 nucleotides read TGTGCCAGCAGTTTAGAGGAAGTCGCAGATACGCAGTATTTT. It codes for CASSLEEVADTQYF.

This clonotype has just a few counts. V and J are TRBV28 and TRBJ2-1, with 14 bases matching TRBD2. Germline CDR1 reads MDHEN; CDR2 reads SYDVKM. The CDR3 runs to 15 residues. V shed 6 bases and J 5 bases; nucleotides not matched to a gene: 3. This CDR3 reads CASRETSGGDNEQFF. CDR3 nucleotides: TGTGCCAGCAGGGAGACTAGCGGGGGGGACAATGAGCAGTTCTTC.

The V and J genes are TRBV27 and TRBJ2-3; the D is unclear. CDR1 and CDR2 (germline): MNHEY, SMNVEV (reference sequence). The CDR3 is 16 amino acids. The germline V and J ends were trimmed by 3 bases and 6 bases, with 19 bases remaining between them. Here the CDR3 reads CASSFIAGNFKDTQYF. Here the CDR3 DNA reads TGTGCCAGCAGTTTTATCGCCGGTAACTTTAAGGATACGCAGTATTTT.

Details on this clonotype: Relative to the germline gene, one junction end is altered; a read error may explain this. The chain recombines TRBV7-7 with TRBJ2-1; 11 nucleotides match TRBD2. Germline values: CDR1 SSHAT, CDR2 FNYEAQ (reference sequence). The CDR3 has 16 residues. CDR3 loop: CASSRNSGGAVNEQFF. The CDR3 coding sequence is TGTGCTAGCAGCCGTAATAGCGGGGGGGCCGTAAATGAGCAGTTCTTC. Filled out from reference TRBV7-7 and TRBJ2-1, the complete variable domain reads GAGVSQSPRYKVTKRGQDVTLRCDPISSHATLYWYQQALGQGPEFLTYFNYEAQPDKSGLPSDRFSAERPEGSISTLTIQRTEQRDSAMYRCASSRNSGGAVNEQFFGPGTRLTVL.

This clonotype has just one count. The chain recombines TRBV7-7 with TRBJ2-3, with D possibly being TRBD1 (6 bases). V was clipped by 1 base and J by 4 bases, with 9 bases between them. Germline values: CDR1 SSHAT, CDR2 FNYEAQ (reference sequence). This CDR3 spans 14 amino acids. CDR3 protein: CASSLGTVADTQYF. CDR3 DNA sequence: TGTGCCAGCAGCTTAGGGACAGTAGCAGATACGCAGTATTTT.

The V and J genes are TRBV12-3 or TRBV12-4 and TRBJ2-5, with D tentatively TRBD2 (7 bases). V lost 7 bases and J lost 3, with 18 bases in between. This CDR3 has 15 amino acids. The CDR3 coding sequence is TGTGCCAGCAACATTGGGGGGGGCAGTGAAGAGACCCAGTACTTC. Protein sequence: CASNIGGGSEETQYF.

The chain uses TRBV18 and TRBJ1-5, with 10 positions matching TRBD1. Germline CDR1 is KGHSH and CDR2 is LQKENI. The CDR3 totals 16 residues. J was trimmed by 2 bases and V by 2 bases; bases with no gene match: 3. CDR3 sequence: CASSPTGTGGNQPQHF. The DNA for the CDR3 is TGTGCCAGCTCACCAACGGGGACAGGGGGCAATCAGCCCCAGCATTTT. The whole variable domain, filled in from reference TRBV18 and TRBJ1-5, reads NAGVMQNPRHLVRRRGQEARLRCSPMKGHSHVYWYRQLPEEGLKFMVYLQKENIIDESGMPKERFSAEFPKEGPSILRIQQVVRGDSAAYFCASSPTGTGGNQPQHFGDGTRLSIL.